This TCR beta chain was sequenced in a study of blood T cell repertoires in COVID-19. Study-wide background: Samples of COVID-19 (acute and convalescent) were obtained from the United States, Italy and Spain. Nucleic acid was either cDNA or gDNA, and it came from T cells, B-cell-depleted T cells, or PBMCs.

Authors' analysis steps: Estimation of nucleated cell counts relied on the amplification of reference gene primers. Assay: immunoSEQ multiplex PCR; the TCRdb copy retains only in-frame clones and omits some. Clone size and the V and J calls come from that table; the DNA yielded D and trimming. The sample records tens of thousands of clones, approximately 82% being singletons. V lost 3 bases and J lost 6, with 15 bases in between. This CDR3 is 14 amino acids long. Germline values: CDR1 ENHRY, CDR2 SYGVKD. The sequence was obtained from a human donor in a cohort sampled during active COVID-19. The sequencing sample was made of peripheral blood. The V and J genes are TRBV10-3 and TRBJ2-7; weak D call: TRBD1 (6 bases). The CDR3 loop reads CAISETGNLVEQYF. CDR3 nucleotides: TGTGCCATCAGTGAAACAGGGAATCTGGTCGAGCAGTACTTC.